This paragraph reports one TCR beta chain. The germline V and J ends were trimmed by 1 base and 4 bases, with 10 bases remaining between them. This CDR3 spans 15 amino acids. Reverse transcription used about 0.45 to 1 ug RNA and random hexamers. Amplification of TCR beta CDR3 across 54 Vbeta and 13 Jbeta was performed with immunoSEQ multiplex PCR. TCRdb called the immunoSEQ multiplex PCR reads again in MiXCR, with one record for every CDR3 protein. The data hold approximately 140,000 distinct CDR3 sequences, with around 85% observed a single time. The data stem from a study of CD8 T cells in Susac syndrome. TCR beta was sequenced from blood CD8+ and CD4+ T cells. Negative magnetic isolation gave CD8+ and CD4+ cells; FACS enriched CD8+ TEMRA.

This TCR was recovered from a human donor with multiple sclerosis. J is TRBJ2-2 and V is TRBV12-3 or TRBV12-4; the D is unclear. Material: CD8+ T cells from PBMCs. This CDR3 is CASSLVFTLTGELFF. The CDR3 DNA reads as TGTGCCAGCAGTTTAGTTTTCACGCTCACCGGGGAGCTGTTTTTT.